This is a list of T cell receptor beta chains from one sample in a study of PD-L1 blockade in urothelial cancer. The protocol was immunoSEQ multiplex PCR, while the TCRdb copy is restricted to in-frame clones and leaves out a portion. The table records around 100,000 clones, 90% of them present only once. The sample was PBMCs, taken around atezolizumab (anti-PD-L1) treatment. These receptors all stem from a man aged 55 to 70 with urothelial cancer. Both conserved end residues are part of each CDR3. A D gene is named only where the DNA matches it firmly. Clone size, where shown, is once, few, many, or a class for clones that have expanded.

TRBV6-5	NA	TRBJ2-1	NA	15	CASSYGQGLYNEQFF	TGTGCCAGCAGTTACGGGCAGGGGCTATACAATGAGCAGTTCTTC
TRBV29-1	NA	TRBJ2-3	TRBD2	15	CSVAGLAASADTQYF	TGCAGCGTTGCGGGACTAGCGGCGAGTGCAGATACGCAGTATTTT
TRBV18	NA	TRBJ2-7	NA	14	CASSPPGGSYEQYF	TGTGCCAGCTCACCACCAGGGGGCTCCTACGAGCAGTACTTC
TRBV28	NA	TRBJ1-1	NA	12	CASSAFIPEAFF	TGTGCCAGCAGCGCGTTTATTCCTGAAGCTTTCTTT
TRBV11-2	NA	TRBJ2-7	NA	16	CASSSLQQGFTYEQYF	TGTGCCAGCAGCTCACTCCAACAGGGTTTTACCTACGAGCAGTACTTC
TRBV29-1	NA	TRBJ1-1	NA	13	CSVLLTGTTEAFF	TGCAGCGTTCTCCTAACAGGGACCACTGAAGCTTTCTTT
TRBV5-1	NA	TRBJ2-5	TRBD1	14	CASSATGGLETQYF	TGCGCCAGCAGCGCGACAGGGGGCTTAGAGACCCAGTACTTC
TRBV19	NA	TRBJ1-6	NA	14	CASHQTGANSPLHF	TGTGCCAGCCATCAGACAGGTGCGAATTCACCCCTCCACTTT
TRBV7-2	NA	TRBJ1-2	NA	19	CASSLLSAGITESQTFYTF	TGTGCCAGCAGCTTATTATCGGCAGGCATCACCGAAAGCCAAACCTTCTACACCTTC
TRBV7-3	NA	TRBJ2-3	NA	13	CASSFTGRDTQYF	TGTGCCAGCAGCTTTACGGGAAGGGATACGCAGTATTTT
TRBV7-3	NA	TRBJ2-1	NA	13	CASSLQTDNEQFF	TGTGCCAGCAGCTTACAAACGGACAATGAGCAGTTCTTC
TRBV27	NA	TRBJ1-5	NA	14	CASSSRGINQPQHF	TGTGCCAGCAGTTCCCGGGGGATCAATCAGCCCCAGCATTTT
TRBV19	NA	TRBJ1-6	TRBD1	16	CASSIPRQGGNSPLHF	TGTGCCAGTAGTATTCCCCGACAGGGGGGGAATTCACCCCTCCACTTT
TRBV29-1	NA	TRBJ2-3	TRBD2	19	CSITSGRAAGVFGADTQYF	TGCAGCATAACTAGCGGGAGGGCCGCCGGGGTTTTCGGGGCAGATACGCAGTATTTT
TRBV6-1	once	TRBJ2-7	NA	15	CASSEITELVYEQYF	TGTGCCAGCAGTGAAATAACAGAACTCGTCTACGAGCAGTACTTC
TRBV30	NA	TRBJ1-1	NA	13	CAWNVRAGSEAFF	TGTGCCTGGAACGTAAGAGCAGGGTCTGAAGCTTTCTTT
TRBV29-1	once	TRBJ1-2	TRBD1	14	CSVGNPDRGDGYTF	TGCAGCGTGGGTAACCCGGACAGGGGAGATGGCTACACCTTC
TRBV19	once	TRBJ2-3	TRBD2	18	CATTRGTSGSWSTDTQYF	TGTGCCACCACTCGGGGGACTAGCGGGAGCTGGTCCACAGATACGCAGTATTTT
TRBV5-4	NA	TRBJ2-7	NA	15	CASSLELTTPYEQYF	TGTGCCAGCAGCTTGGAACTCACCACGCCCTACGAGCAGTACTTC
TRBV19	few	TRBJ2-5	NA	13	CASSMRSLETQYF	TGTGCCAGTAGTATGAGGTCTTTGGAGACCCAGTACTTC
TRBV11-2	NA	TRBJ2-7	NA	13	CASSLVGPGEQYF	TGTGCCAGCAGCTTAGTGGGGCCCGGGGAGCAGTACTTC
TRBV4-2	NA	TRBJ2-2	NA	15	CASSKDWMNTGELFF	TGTGCCAGCAGCAAGGACTGGATGAACACCGGGGAGCTGTTTTTT
TRBV10-3	NA	TRBJ2-2	NA	15	CAIRLGTFNTGELFF	TGTGCCATCAGGCTTGGGACTTTTAACACCGGGGAGCTGTTTTTT
TRBV19	NA	TRBJ1-2	NA	11	CASSQAADYTF	TGTGCCAGTAGTCAAGCAGCGGACTACACCTTC
TRBV6-1	NA	TRBJ2-5	NA	16	CASSGLGTGRGETQYF	TGTGCCAGCAGTGGGTTAGGAACAGGGAGGGGGGAGACCCAGTACTTC
TRBV11-1	NA	TRBJ2-3	NA	16	CASSLKPAGRGDTQYF	TGTGCCAGCAGCTTGAAACCCGCGGGGCGGGGAGATACGCAGTATTTT
TRBV7-9	NA	TRBJ1-4	TRBD1	14	CASSPGQGGEKLFF	TGTGCCAGCAGCCCGGGACAGGGCGGCGAAAAACTGTTTTTT
TRBV7-6	once	TRBJ2-5	TRBD1	15	CASSFHRGMEETQYF	TGTGCCAGCAGCTTCCACAGGGGAATGGAAGAGACCCAGTACTTC
TRBV7-2	once	TRBJ1-1	NA	17	CASSLARAAWSNSEAFF	TGTGCCAGCAGCTTAGCGAGGGCAGCGTGGAGCAATTCTGAAGCTTTCTTT
TRBV19	once	TRBJ2-3	TRBD2	15	CASNRTSGYTDTQYF	TGTGCCAGTAATCGGACTAGCGGATACACAGATACGCAGTATTTT
TRBV27	few	TRBJ2-7	TRBD2	17	CASSSLAGGPDRYEQYF	TGTGCCAGCAGTTCCCTAGCGGGAGGGCCCGATCGCTACGAGCAGTACTTC
TRBV7-9	NA	TRBJ1-6	NA	15	CASSLVPVLNSPLHF	TGTGCCAGCAGCTTAGTCCCGGTACTTAATTCACCCCTCCACTTT